Described below is a single T cell receptor (beta chain) sequence and its context. Its target is unknown. This specimen comes from a study of yellow fever vaccine responses in identical twins. Overall study results and limits: Twins reportedly appeared to share part of their vaccine T cell response while keeping part individual.

TCRdb ran MiXCR on the RT-PCR reads and lists one entry per CDR3 protein. The sample carries about 3,000 distinct CDR3 sequences, roughly 90% recorded once. The sequence was obtained from a young woman who received the yellow fever vaccine. The source material was T cells from blood (PBMCs), unsorted or a sorted subset (not recorded which), sampled before or after yellow fever vaccination (not recorded which).

The CDR3 DNA reads TGTGCCAGCAGCTTAGGCGGCAGTGTAAATAGCAATCAGCCCCAGCATTTT. Protein sequence: CASSLGGSVNSNQPQHF. The V call is TRBV11-1, the J call TRBJ1-5; D ambiguous. Per germline, CDR1 SGHAT and CDR2 FQDESV (reference sequence). V was shortened by 1 base and J by 0 bases, with 13 bases between the two germline ends. This CDR3 region has 17 residues.